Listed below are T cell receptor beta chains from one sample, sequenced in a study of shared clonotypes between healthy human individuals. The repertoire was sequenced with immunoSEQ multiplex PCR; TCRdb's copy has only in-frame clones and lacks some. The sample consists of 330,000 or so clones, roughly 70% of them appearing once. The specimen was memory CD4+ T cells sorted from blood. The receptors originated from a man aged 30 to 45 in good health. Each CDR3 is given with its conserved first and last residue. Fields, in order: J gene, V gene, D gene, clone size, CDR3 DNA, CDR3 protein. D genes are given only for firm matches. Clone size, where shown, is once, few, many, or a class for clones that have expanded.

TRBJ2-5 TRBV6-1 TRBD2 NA TGTGCCAGCACTAGCGGGAGGGCCTGGGAGACCCAGTACTTC CASTSGRAWETQYF
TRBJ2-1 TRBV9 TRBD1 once TGTGCCAGCAGCGTAGATCCAGGGGGTTTGAATGAGCAGTTCTTC CASSVDPGGLNEQFF
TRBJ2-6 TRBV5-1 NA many TGCGCCAGCAGCTTGACTTTAGCCAACTCTGGGGCCAACGTCCTGACTTTC CASSLTLANSGANVLTF
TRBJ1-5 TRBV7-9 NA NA TGTGCCAGCAGCTCGCAAGAAAATCAGCCCCAGCATTTT CASSSQENQPQHF
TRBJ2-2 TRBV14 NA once TGTGCCAGCAGCCAATCAACGACCACCGGGGAGCTGTTTTTT CASSQSTTTGELFF
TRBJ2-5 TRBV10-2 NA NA TGCGCCAGCAGTGAGTCAGGGAGGCAAGAGACCCAGTACTTC CASSESGRQETQYF
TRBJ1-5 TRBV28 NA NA TGTGCCAGCAAACGAGTTAGCAATCAGCCCCAGCATTTT CASKRVSNQPQHF
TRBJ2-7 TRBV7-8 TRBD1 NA TGTGCCAGCACCCGGGACAGGGTTGACGAGCAGTACTTC CASTRDRVDEQYF
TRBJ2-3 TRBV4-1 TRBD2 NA TGCGCCAGCAGTGGACTAGCGGGGTCTAGCACAGATACGCAGTATTTT CASSGLAGSSTDTQYF
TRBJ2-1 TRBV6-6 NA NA TGTGCCAGCACGAGGGATCTACTTTACAATGAGCAGTTCTTC CASTRDLLYNEQFF
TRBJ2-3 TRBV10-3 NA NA TGTGCCATCAGTCTACTGGGGACATCTGTTAGCACAGATACGCAGTATTTT CAISLLGTSVSTDTQYF
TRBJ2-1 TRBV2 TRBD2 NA TGTGCCAGCAGTGACGGAGGACTAGCGTTGGATGAGCAGTTCTTC CASSDGGLALDEQFF
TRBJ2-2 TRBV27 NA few TGTGCCAGCAGTTTATGGAGCACCGGGGAGCTGTTTTTT CASSLWSTGELFF
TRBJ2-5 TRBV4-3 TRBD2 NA TGCGCCAGCAGCCTAGCGGGAGGGCCGCGAGAGACCCAGTACTTC CASSLAGGPRETQYF
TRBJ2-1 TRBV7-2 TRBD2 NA TGTGCCAGCAGCTTAGTTGGGACTAGCGGGACTTACAATGAGCAGTTCTTC CASSLVGTSGTYNEQFF
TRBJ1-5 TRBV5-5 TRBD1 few TGTGCCAGCAGCTTGAGAGGGGATTTGGCAGGGGGCAGACAGCCCCAGCATTTT CASSLRGDLAGGRQPQHF
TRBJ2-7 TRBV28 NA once TGTGCCACCGGGTTGTCCTACGAGCAGTACTTC CATGLSYEQYF
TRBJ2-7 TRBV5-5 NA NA TGTGCCAGCAGCTTGGAGGGTGACACTCCCTACGAGCAGTACTTC CASSLEGDTPYEQYF
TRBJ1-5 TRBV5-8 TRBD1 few TGTGCCAGCAGTCGACAGGGGAAGCCCCAGCATTTT CASSRQGKPQHF
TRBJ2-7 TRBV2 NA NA TGTGCCAGCAGTTGGAGTCGGGGGAACGAGCAGTACTTC CASSWSRGNEQYF
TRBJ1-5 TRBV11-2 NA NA TGTGCCAGCAGCAAGGACAGCGTTAACAATCAGCCCCAGCATTTT CASSKDSVNNQPQHF
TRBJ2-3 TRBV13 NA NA TGTGCCAGCAGCCTGCATCGGGGTGGGCAGTATTTT CASSLHRGGQYF
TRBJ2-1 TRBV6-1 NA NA TGTGCCAGCAGTGAAGCGGGGTCCACGTTGGCCTACAATGAGCAGTTCTTC CASSEAGSTLAYNEQFF
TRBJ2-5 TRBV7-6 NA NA TGTGCCAGCAGCTTAGGTCCTAGAGAGACCCAGTACTTC CASSLGPRETQYF
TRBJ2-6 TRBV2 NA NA TGTGCCAGCAGTGACAGGACAGCCGCTTCTGGGGCCAACGTCCTGACTTTC CASSDRTAASGANVLTF
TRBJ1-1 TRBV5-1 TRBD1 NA TGCGCCAGCTCCCGACTGGGGACAGGGTTTTTGGACACTGAAGCTTTCTTT CASSRLGTGFLDTEAFF
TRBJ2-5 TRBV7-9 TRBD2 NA TGTGCCAGCAGAGAGGACCTAGCGGTCGAAGAGACCCAGTACTTC CASREDLAVEETQYF
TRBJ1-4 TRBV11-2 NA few TGTGCCAGCAGCTTAAGGTCCCAGTCGCCGCCGTTTTTT CASSLRSQSPPFF
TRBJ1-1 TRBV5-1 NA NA TGCGCCAGCAGCTTGGCAGGGAAGGGTGAAGCTTTCTTT CASSLAGKGEAFF
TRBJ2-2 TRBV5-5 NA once TGTGCCAGCAGCCCTCAGGGCCGGGGGTCGAACACCGGGGAGCTGTTTTTT CASSPQGRGSNTGELFF
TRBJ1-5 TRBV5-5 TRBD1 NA TGTGCCAGCAGCTTTACCTCGGACAGGCCTAATCAGCCCCAGCATTTT CASSFTSDRPNQPQHF
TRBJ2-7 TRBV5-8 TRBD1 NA TGTGCCAGCAGCGTTAAGACAGGGGGTCTCTACGAGCAGTACTTC CASSVKTGGLYEQYF
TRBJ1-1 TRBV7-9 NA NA TGTGCCAGCAGCCCCCCACGCGGCGGCACTGAAGCTTTCTTT CASSPPRGGTEAFF
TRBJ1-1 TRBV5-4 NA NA TGTGCCAGCAGCTTCATAAGTGGGAGGAGCACTGAAGCTTTCTTT CASSFISGRSTEAFF
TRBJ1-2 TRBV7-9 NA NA TGTGCCAGCCAGACCGAACCCGGGAAAGCTGGCTACACCTTC CASQTEPGKAGYTF
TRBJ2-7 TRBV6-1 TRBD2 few TGTGCCAGCAGCGGACGCCAGCGGGAGGTGGAGCAGTACTTC CASSGRQREVEQYF
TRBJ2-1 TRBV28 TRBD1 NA TGTGCCAGCAGTCCCAGGGGGCAAACCTACAATGAGCAGTTCTTC CASSPRGQTYNEQFF
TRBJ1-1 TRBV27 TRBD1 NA TGTGCCAGCAGTTCGGGACAGACTCGGAACACTGAAGCTTTCTTT CASSSGQTRNTEAFF
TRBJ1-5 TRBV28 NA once TGTGCCAGCAGCCCCGACACTGGGCAGCAGCCCCAGCATTTT CASSPDTGQQPQHF
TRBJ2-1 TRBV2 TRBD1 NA TGTGCCAGCAGTTCCACCGGGACAGGGAAATACAATGAGCAGTTCTTC CASSSTGTGKYNEQFF
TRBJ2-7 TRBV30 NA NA TGTGCCTGGAGTGTCGGCCTCGGGTACGAGCAGTACTTC CAWSVGLGYEQYF